The rows below give T cell receptor beta chains drawn from one sample of a study of blood T cell repertoires in COVID-19. Assay: immunoSEQ multiplex PCR; the TCRdb copy retains only in-frame clones and omits some. The sample lists about 110,000 clones, roughly 84% occurring once. The specimen sequenced was peripheral blood. These receptors were taken from a human donor in a cohort sampled during active COVID-19. CDR3s include the opening cysteine and the closing phenylalanine or tryptophan. A D gene is named only where the DNA matches it firmly. Where a row states a size, it is once, few, many or the class of an expanded clone; other rows omit it.

clone_size: NA; d_call: NA; j_call: TRBJ2-3; v_call: TRBV5-6; cdr3_nt: TGTGCCAGCAGCTTGGGCAGAACAGATACGCAGTATTTT; cdr3_aa: CASSLGRTDTQYF
clone_size: once; d_call: TRBD2; j_call: TRBJ2-1; v_call: TRBV18; cdr3_nt: TGTGCCAGCTCACCACCGGGAAGCGGGGAGTACAATGAGCAGTTCTTC; cdr3_aa: CASSPPGSGEYNEQFF
clone_size: few; d_call: NA; j_call: TRBJ1-6; v_call: TRBV28; cdr3_nt: TGTGCCAGCAGTTTGGGCCCGGGGGGGAACAATTCACCCCTCCACTTT; cdr3_aa: CASSLGPGGNNSPLHF
clone_size: NA; d_call: TRBD2; j_call: TRBJ2-1; v_call: TRBV7-2; cdr3_nt: TGTGCCAGCAGCTCAACTTCGGTAGGGCTAGCGGGCCACAATGAGCAGTTCTTC; cdr3_aa: CASSSTSVGLAGHNEQFF
clone_size: NA; d_call: NA; j_call: TRBJ2-5; v_call: TRBV5-1; cdr3_nt: TGCGCCAGCAGCTCGGCGGCGGGGAGCCAAGAGACCCAGTACTTC; cdr3_aa: CASSSAAGSQETQYF
clone_size: NA; d_call: NA; j_call: TRBJ2-1; v_call: TRBV28; cdr3_nt: TGTGCCAGCACCCACCGCGGGATGAAGGGGTTCTTC; cdr3_aa: CASTHRGMKGFF
clone_size: NA; d_call: TRBD2; j_call: TRBJ2-7; v_call: TRBV5-1; cdr3_nt: TGCGCCAGCAGCTTCTGGACAGGCGACCTAGCGGGGAAACCCTACGAGCAGTACTTC; cdr3_aa: CASSFWTGDLAGKPYEQYF
clone_size: NA; d_call: NA; j_call: TRBJ2-5; v_call: TRBV11-2; cdr3_nt: TGTGCCAGCAGCCCAAGCTTTGAGACCCAGTACTTC; cdr3_aa: CASSPSFETQYF
clone_size: once; d_call: NA; j_call: TRBJ2-5; v_call: TRBV4-2; cdr3_nt: TGTGCCACCAGCTGGGGGGAACAAGAGACCCAGTACTTC; cdr3_aa: CATSWGEQETQYF
clone_size: NA; d_call: NA; j_call: TRBJ1-5; v_call: TRBV18; cdr3_nt: TGTGCCAGCTCACCAGGGCTGGGCAATCAGCCCCAGCATTTT; cdr3_aa: CASSPGLGNQPQHF
clone_size: once; d_call: TRBD1; j_call: TRBJ1-2; v_call: TRBV7-9; cdr3_nt: TGTGCCAGCAGCTTCGGTACAGGGGGCGGTGTGGTCTACACCTTC; cdr3_aa: CASSFGTGGGVVYTF
clone_size: NA; d_call: NA; j_call: TRBJ2-7; v_call: TRBV10-3; cdr3_nt: TGTGCCATCGCCGGGAACCGCGGTATCTACGAGCAGTACTTC; cdr3_aa: CAIAGNRGIYEQYF
clone_size: NA; d_call: NA; j_call: TRBJ1-1; v_call: TRBV3-1/TRBV3-2; cdr3_nt: TGTGCCAGCAGCCTCCCCGGGGGGGGGCGCACTGAAGCTTTCTTT; cdr3_aa: CASSLPGGGRTEAFF
clone_size: NA; d_call: TRBD2; j_call: TRBJ2-5; v_call: TRBV28; cdr3_nt: TGTGCCAGCAGTTTCATCTATTCTAGCGGGGGGCAAGAGACCCAGTACTTC; cdr3_aa: CASSFIYSSGGQETQYF
clone_size: once; d_call: NA; j_call: TRBJ1-5; v_call: TRBV15; cdr3_nt: TGTGCCACCAGCAGAACAAAGGATGGGCAACAGCCCCAGCATTTT; cdr3_aa: CATSRTKDGQQPQHF
clone_size: NA; d_call: NA; j_call: TRBJ2-1; v_call: TRBV7-8; cdr3_nt: TGTGCCAGCAGCTTAGAGGGGATATCCTACAATGAGCAGTTCTTC; cdr3_aa: CASSLEGISYNEQFF
clone_size: NA; d_call: TRBD1; j_call: TRBJ1-3; v_call: TRBV5-1; cdr3_nt: TGCGCCAGCAGTCCCATAACCGGGACAGCTTTTGGAAACACCATATATTTT; cdr3_aa: CASSPITGTAFGNTIYF
clone_size: NA; d_call: TRBD2; j_call: TRBJ2-7; v_call: TRBV4-2; cdr3_nt: TGTGCCAGCAGTCCGGGACTAGCTGTGTACGAGCAGTACTTC; cdr3_aa: CASSPGLAVYEQYF
clone_size: NA; d_call: NA; j_call: TRBJ1-1; v_call: TRBV18; cdr3_nt: TGTGCCAGCTCACCACCTAGCAGCGATATCATGAACACTGAAGCTTTCTTT; cdr3_aa: CASSPPSSDIMNTEAFF
clone_size: NA; d_call: TRBD1; j_call: TRBJ1-2; v_call: TRBV28; cdr3_nt: TGTGCCAGCAGTTTATCGGGACAGGGGCGGGGTGGCTACACCTTC; cdr3_aa: CASSLSGQGRGGYTF
clone_size: NA; d_call: NA; j_call: TRBJ1-4; v_call: TRBV27; cdr3_nt: TGTGCCAGCAGTTTATCTAACCCCCCGGGTTGGAAACTGTTTTTT; cdr3_aa: CASSLSNPPGWKLFF
clone_size: NA; d_call: NA; j_call: TRBJ1-1; v_call: TRBV12-3/TRBV12-4; cdr3_nt: TGTGCCAGCAGTTCACGACAACACAAAGCTTTCTTT; cdr3_aa: CASSSRQHKAFF
clone_size: NA; d_call: TRBD2; j_call: TRBJ2-1; v_call: TRBV24-1; cdr3_nt: TGTGCCACCAGTGTCCTTCAGGGACTAACCTATGAGCAGTTCTTC; cdr3_aa: CATSVLQGLTYEQFF
clone_size: NA; d_call: TRBD2; j_call: TRBJ2-2; v_call: TRBV5-1; cdr3_nt: TGCGCCAGCAGCTTCGGCGGGGGGAATACGAACACCGGGGAGCTGTTTTTT; cdr3_aa: CASSFGGGNTNTGELFF
clone_size: NA; d_call: NA; j_call: TRBJ2-3; v_call: TRBV4-2; cdr3_nt: TGTGCCAGCAGTCTAGCAGATACGCAGTATTTT; cdr3_aa: CASSLADTQYF
clone_size: NA; d_call: TRBD2; j_call: TRBJ2-1; v_call: TRBV7-2; cdr3_nt: TGTGCCAGCAGAAGGACTAGCGGGGGGGGAGACAATGAGCAGTTCTTC; cdr3_aa: CASRRTSGGGDNEQFF
clone_size: NA; d_call: NA; j_call: TRBJ1-2; v_call: TRBV23-1; cdr3_nt: TGCGCCAGCAGTCAATCCGCCCAGGGGTATCTCTATGGCTACACCTTC; cdr3_aa: CASSQSAQGYLYGYTF
clone_size: NA; d_call: NA; j_call: TRBJ1-1; v_call: TRBV7-6; cdr3_nt: TGTGCCAGCAGTCGTGGGGGGGGACTCGGAGCTTTCTTT; cdr3_aa: CASSRGGGLGAFF
clone_size: NA; d_call: TRBD2; j_call: TRBJ2-1; v_call: TRBV10-3; cdr3_nt: TGTGCCATCAGCGAAGGACTAGCGGTCAATGAGCAGTTCTTC; cdr3_aa: CAISEGLAVNEQFF
clone_size: NA; d_call: NA; j_call: TRBJ1-1; v_call: TRBV11-2; cdr3_nt: TGTGCCAGCAGCTTAGATCCCGGAGGGAGCACTGAAGCTTTCTTT; cdr3_aa: CASSLDPGGSTEAFF
clone_size: NA; d_call: NA; j_call: TRBJ1-2; v_call: TRBV5-8; cdr3_nt: TGTGCCAGCAGCTTTGGGCAGGGGCTCGGTGGCTACACCTTC; cdr3_aa: CASSFGQGLGGYTF
clone_size: once; d_call: TRBD2; j_call: TRBJ2-1; v_call: TRBV28; cdr3_nt: TGTGCCAGCAGAGGACAAGGGAATAGCGGGAGCGGCTACAATGAGCAGTTCTTC; cdr3_aa: CASRGQGNSGSGYNEQFF
clone_size: NA; d_call: TRBD1; j_call: TRBJ2-7; v_call: TRBV6-5; cdr3_nt: TGTGCCAGCCGGAACAGGGGGGCCCTCGAGCAGTACTTC; cdr3_aa: CASRNRGALEQYF
clone_size: NA; d_call: NA; j_call: TRBJ2-1; v_call: TRBV4-1; cdr3_nt: TGCGCCAGCAGCCAAGTCGGGGTTTATGAGCAGTTCTTC; cdr3_aa: CASSQVGVYEQFF
clone_size: NA; d_call: NA; j_call: TRBJ1-2; v_call: TRBV18; cdr3_nt: TGTGCCAGCTCACCACTTTGGACAGAGCGATCTGGAGGCTACACCTTC; cdr3_aa: CASSPLWTERSGGYTF
clone_size: NA; d_call: TRBD2; j_call: TRBJ2-1; v_call: TRBV7-2; cdr3_nt: TGTGCCAGCGGACTAGCGCTGGACAATGAGCAGTTCTTC; cdr3_aa: CASGLALDNEQFF
clone_size: NA; d_call: NA; j_call: TRBJ2-7; v_call: TRBV27; cdr3_nt: TGTGCCAGCAGTTCATCGGGGCTGTCCTACGAGCAGTACTTC; cdr3_aa: CASSSSGLSYEQYF
clone_size: NA; d_call: NA; j_call: TRBJ2-3; v_call: TRBV7-3; cdr3_nt: TGTGCCAGCAGCTTAACTGGCGGTAGCACAGATACGCAGTATTTT; cdr3_aa: CASSLTGGSTDTQYF
clone_size: NA; d_call: NA; j_call: TRBJ2-1; v_call: TRBV2; cdr3_nt: TGTGCCAGCAGCCAGGACTTCTCCTACAATGAGCAGTTCTTC; cdr3_aa: CASSQDFSYNEQFF
clone_size: NA; d_call: NA; j_call: TRBJ2-3; v_call: TRBV6-4; cdr3_nt: TGTGCCAGCAGGCGGGACAGAAGCACAGATACGCAGTATTTT; cdr3_aa: CASRRDRSTDTQYF
clone_size: NA; d_call: NA; j_call: TRBJ2-1; v_call: TRBV6-6; cdr3_nt: TGTGCCAGCAGTATTGCGAATGAGCAGTTCTTC; cdr3_aa: CASSIANEQFF
clone_size: NA; d_call: TRBD2; j_call: TRBJ2-7; v_call: TRBV5-1; cdr3_nt: TGCGCCAGCAGATTGGGATGGTCGGGGGGTAAAAACTACGAGCAGTACTTC; cdr3_aa: CASRLGWSGGKNYEQYF
clone_size: NA; d_call: NA; j_call: TRBJ1-1; v_call: TRBV28; cdr3_nt: TGTGCCAGCAGTAGGACTAGAGGGCCGGAGACTGAAGCTTTCTTT; cdr3_aa: CASSRTRGPETEAFF
clone_size: NA; d_call: NA; j_call: TRBJ2-2; v_call: TRBV7-2; cdr3_nt: TGTGCCAGCAGCTTTAGCCCGGTTCCGGGGGAGCTGTTTTTT; cdr3_aa: CASSFSPVPGELFF
clone_size: NA; d_call: TRBD1; j_call: TRBJ2-3; v_call: TRBV11-1; cdr3_nt: TGTGCCAGCAGCTCAGGGGGAGACTTCAACACAGATACGCAGTATTTT; cdr3_aa: CASSSGGDFNTDTQYF
clone_size: NA; d_call: TRBD2; j_call: TRBJ2-2; v_call: TRBV7-6; cdr3_nt: TGTGCCAGCAGCTTAGTCCCTAGCGGTGCGAACACCGGGGAGCTGTTTTTT; cdr3_aa: CASSLVPSGANTGELFF
clone_size: NA; d_call: TRBD1; j_call: TRBJ1-2; v_call: TRBV6-5; cdr3_nt: TGTGCCAGCAGTTATACACAGGGGATTTTTAACGATGGCTACACCTTC; cdr3_aa: CASSYTQGIFNDGYTF